The 15 T cell receptor beta chains reported below all come from one sample, sequenced in a study of cytomegalovirus exposure and HLA in healthy donors. It was with 60 Vbeta and 13 Jbeta primers that the PCR ran. TCRdb's table, derived via immunoSEQ multiplex PCR, lists solely in-frame clones and lacks some. This sample has fewer than 200,000 clones, with 81% found just once. Sequenced input: PBMCs. Receptors originate from a man aged 35 to 55 in good health and CMV-seropositive.

This chain connects TRBV28 to TRBJ1-1, with TRBD1 identical over 9 bases. The V segment lost 6 bases and the J segment 4 bases; nucleotides outside the gene matches: 12. The CDR3 runs to 16 residues. CDR1 and CDR2 from the germline V gene are MDHEN and SYDVKM. DNA for the CDR3: TGTGCCAGCAGCCAACGGGACAGGGTCCGGGGCACTGAAGCTTTCTTT. Translating gives CASSQRDRVRGTEAFF.

This chain joins TRBV6-4 and TRBJ2-2; TRBD1 aligns across 7 bases. The germline V gene has CDR1 MRHNA and CDR2 SNTAGT. The ends lost 2 bases at V and 1 base at J; junction bases unmatched: 1. This CDR3 contains 15 residues. The CDR3 coding sequence is TGTGCCAGCAGTGACGACAGGGTGAACACCGGGGAGCTGTTTTTT. This encodes CASSDDRVNTGELFF.

This chain links TRBV7-3 with TRBJ1-2; TRBD1 matches at 9 bases. The V and J ends lost 2 bases and 4 bases, in that order; junction bases with no gene match: 5. Germline CDR1 and CDR2: SGHTA and FQGTGA. This CDR3 comprises 15 residues. The CDR3 DNA reads as TGTGCCAGCAGCTTAGACGGACAGGGGATCTATGGCTACACCTTC. Encoded protein: CASSLDGQGIYGYTF.

This clone appeared a single time. The rearrangement links TRBV27 to TRBJ1-2, with TRBD1 matching 9 bases. CDR1 is MNHEY, CDR2 SMNVEV, per germline (reference sequence). With V trimmed by 6 bases and J by 8 bases, 7 bases remained unmatched. This CDR3 is 13 amino acids long. CDR3 sequence: CASREQGARGYTF. CDR3 coding DNA: TGTGCCAGCAGAGAACAGGGGGCACGAGGCTACACCTTC.

The CDR3 DNA reads as TGCGCCAGCAGATCGGCGGTTACTAGCACAGATACGCAGTATTTT. Its translation is CASRSAVTSTDTQYF. V and J are TRBV5-1 and TRBJ2-3; no definite D call. Trimming took off 5 bases at V and 0 bases at J, with 13 bases between the two ends. This CDR3 is built from 15 residues. Germline assignment: CDR1 SGHRS and CDR2 YFSETQ.

This clone was seen a single time. The gene calls are TRBV6-5 and TRBJ2-7, with a possible D match to TRBD1 (6 bases). Looked up from germline, CDR1 is MNHEY and CDR2 is SVGAGI. Between the trimmed V and J ends, which lost 10 bases and 5 bases, there was a span of 15 bases. The CDR3 sequence is 12 residues long. DNA of the CDR3: TGTGCCACCGCTACAGGGCCCAACGAGCAGTACTTC. Residues: CATATGPNEQYF.

This rearrangement joins TRBV5-1 to TRBJ2-1, with 10 bases aligning to TRBD1. The CDR3 consists of 14 residues. The trim removed 2 bases at V and 9 bases at J, leaving 5 bases unmatched. The germline V gene encodes CDR1 SGHRS and CDR2 YFSETQ. The CDR3 region is CASSLRQGASEQFF. The CDR3 nucleotides are TGCGCCAGCAGCTTAAGACAGGGGGCTTCTGAGCAGTTCTTC.

The chain uses TRBV4-3 and TRBJ1-5; 10 bases map to TRBD1. CDR1 is LGHNA, CDR2 YSLEER, per germline. This CDR3 has 16 amino acids. V shed 4 bases and J 3 bases; nucleotides not matched to a gene: 6. CDR3: CASSPSTGGVNQPQHF. Written as DNA, the CDR3 is TGCGCCAGCAGCCCGTCGACAGGGGGCGTCAATCAGCCCCAGCATTTT.

The V and J genes are TRBV7-7 and TRBJ2-3, with TRBD2 as a possible D gene (7 bases). V dropped 3 bases and J dropped 2 bases, with 9 bases sitting between them. The CDR3 is 14 residues long. Germline assignment: CDR1 SSHAT and CDR2 FNYEAQ (reference sequence). CDR3 coding DNA: TGTGCCAGCAGCTTGGGGGGGCTCACAGATACGCAGTATTTT. Its translation: CASSLGGLTDTQYF.

V usage is TRBV6-6 and J usage is TRBJ2-3; maybe TRBD2 (6 bases). The CDR3 contains 16 residues. V lost 5 bases, J lost 4 bases, and 19 bases lay in between. The germline V gene has CDR1 MNHNY and CDR2 SVGAGI (reference sequence). The CDR3 is CASSPGGSGTPDTQYF. DNA for the CDR3: TGTGCCAGCAGTCCCGGGGGTAGCGGAACCCCAGATACGCAGTATTTT.

The genes are TRBV29-1 and TRBJ2-1; the match to TRBD2 covers 10 bases. In germline, CDR1 is SQVTM, CDR2 ANQGSEA. V lost 4 bases to trimming and J lost 4 bases; unmatched junction nucleotides: 7. CDR3 size: 15 residues. Written as DNA, the CDR3 is TGCAGCGTTGGGCCTAGCGGGGGATCTTACAATGAGCAGTTCTTC. Its translation is CSVGPSGGSYNEQFF.

This chain uses TRBV18 with TRBJ1-4; no firm D call. This CDR3 is built from 15 residues. The germline gives CDR1 KGHSH, CDR2 LQKENI. V lost 2 bases, J lost 6 bases, and 13 bases lay in between. The CDR3 loop reads CASSPNLGQDEKLFF. The CDR3 DNA reads as TGTGCCAGCTCACCAAATCTTGGTCAGGATGAAAAACTGTTTTTT.

The gene calls are TRBV6-6 and TRBJ2-3, with 10 bases identical to TRBD2. The CDR3 length is 16 residues. Losses at the gene ends were 2 bases for V and 7 bases for J; bases not matched to a gene: 9. The V gene's germline CDR1 is MNHNY and CDR2 SVGAGI (reference sequence). CDR3: CASSYGSGLAPNTQYF. DNA of the CDR3: TGTGCCAGCAGTTACGGGTCGGGACTAGCGCCGAATACGCAGTATTTT.

The V call is TRBV7-2, the J call TRBJ1-3; TRBD1 might be the D (5 bases). Trimming removed 2 bases from V and 1 base from J, with 9 bases in between. This CDR3 region has 15 residues. From germline, CDR1 is SGHTA and CDR2 FQGNSA. The CDR3, as DNA: TGTGCCAGCAGCTTAAGGGGAGGGTCTGGAAACACCATATATTTT. This gives the protein CASSLRGGSGNTIYF. Complete variable domain (other parts from reference TRBV7-2 and TRBJ1-3): GAGVSQSPSNKVTEKGKDVELRCDPISGHTALYWYRQSLGQGLEFLIYFQGNSAPDKSGLPSDRFSAERTGGSVSTLTIQRTQQEDSAVYLCASSLRGGSGNTIYFGEGSWLTVV.

The sample holds a few counts of this clone. The V call is TRBV5-5, the J call TRBJ2-1, with D possibly matching TRBD1 (6 bases). The germline CDR1 and CDR2 sequences are SGHKS and YYEKEE (reference sequence). Between the trimmed V and J ends, which lost 4 bases and 7 bases, there was a span of 15 bases. This CDR3 has 14 amino acids. The CDR3 DNA sequence: TGTGCCAGCAGCCTGTTTAGGGGGATTAATGAGCAGTTCTTC. This encodes CASSLFRGINEQFF.